The 19 T cell receptor beta chains in this list originate from one sample, sequenced in a study of blood T cell repertoires in COVID-19. The assay was immunoSEQ multiplex PCR, and TCRdb's table has in-frame clones only and misses some. The profile shows approximately 310,000 clones, about 89% of them singletons. What was sequenced was peripheral blood. Receptor source: a woman aged 50 to 65 who had recovered from COVID-19.

The chain is built from TRBV28 and TRBJ1-5, with 7 bases identical to TRBD1. After removal of 3 bases from V and 0 bases from J, the junction contained 17 bases not matched to a gene. This CDR3 is 20 amino acids long. The germline V gene has CDR1 MDHEN and CDR2 SYDVKM. The CDR3 DNA reads as TGTGCCAGCAGTTTTAACTGGGGGGACAGTCCTAACCTTAGCAATCAGCCCCAGCATTTT. Translated, it gives CASSFNWGDSPNLSNQPQHF.

This rearrangement joins TRBV6-1 to TRBJ1-1, with a tentative D call TRBD1 (5 bases). Germline CDR1 and CDR2: MNHNS and SASEGT. CDR3 length equals 15 residues. V was pared by 6 bases and J by 5 bases, with 19 bases between. CDR3 sequence reads: CASRPYPGMRTEAFF. CDR3 coding DNA: TGTGCCAGCAGGCCATATCCAGGGATGAGAACTGAAGCTTTCTTT.

The chain carries TRBV6-2 or TRBV6-3 and TRBJ2-7, with 7 bases fitting TRBD1. The trim removed 5 bases at V and 5 bases at J, leaving 6 bases unmatched. Germline V gives CDR1 MNHEY, CDR2 SVGEGT. The CDR3 has 13 residues. The CDR3 spells CASSNDRVHEQYF. The DNA of the CDR3 is TGTGCCAGCAGTAACGACAGGGTCCACGAGCAGTACTTC.

The chain has TRBV18 and TRBJ2-3; a possible D gene is TRBD1 (6 bases). This CDR3 comprises 14 residues. Germline V gene data show CDR1 as KGHSH and CDR2 as LQKENI. V was shortened by 4 bases and J by 1 base, with 9 bases between the two germline ends. CDR3 nucleotide sequence: TGTGCCAGCTCACGACAGGAGGGCACAGATACGCAGTATTTT. As protein: CASSRQEGTDTQYF.

The chain is built from TRBV7-8 and TRBJ2-5; 10 nucleotides match TRBD2. CDR1 is SGHVS and CDR2 is FQNEAQ in the germline V gene. The CDR3 has 15 amino acids. With V trimmed by 6 bases and J by 2 bases, 6 bases remained unmatched. In DNA form, the CDR3 reads TGTGCCAGCAGGAGCGGGGGGGCCCTACAAGAGACCCAGTACTTC. Translation: CASRSGGALQETQYF.

The chain has TRBV10-2 and TRBJ2-7; TRBD1 agrees at 7 bases. V dropped 6 bases and J dropped 2; count of bases not matched to a gene: 10. Germline values: CDR1 WSHSY, CDR2 SAAADI. The length of the CDR3 is 15 residues. The CDR3 DNA reads as TGCGCCAGCAGGGCGTTCGGACAGGTCACCTACGAGCAGTACTTC. Translation: CASRAFGQVTYEQYF.

This chain uses TRBV18 with TRBJ2-5; tentative D call: TRBD2 (7 bases). The CDR3 consists of 16 residues. Trimming took off 3 bases at V and 4 bases at J, with 18 bases between the two ends. CDR1 and CDR2 from the germline V gene are KGHSH and LQKENI. The CDR3 DNA follows: TGTGCCAGCTCACCTCAAGGCGGGGGCTGGGTAGAGACCCAGTACTTC. This codes for CASSPQGGGWVETQYF.

This CDR3 is CASSFGSRYSPLHF. As DNA, the CDR3 is TGTGCCAGCAGCTTCGGGTCACGGTATTCACCCCTCCACTTT. The gene calls are TRBV5-4 and TRBJ1-6; D gene ambiguous. The CDR3 runs 14 residues. Germline V lookup: CDR1 SGHNT, CDR2 YYREEE (reference sequence). V dropped 2 bases and J dropped 8 bases, with 11 bases sitting between them.

For this clone: The same CDR3 also results from other DNA sequences found in this sample. The rearrangement links TRBV5-6 to TRBJ1-2; 9 nucleotides match TRBD1. The length of the CDR3 is 14 residues. Per germline, CDR1 SGHDT and CDR2 YYEEEE. J lost 1 base, V lost 4 bases, and 2 bases had no gene match. CDR3 coding DNA: TGTGCCAGCAGCCCGACAGGGGGTAACTATGGCTACACCTTC. It codes for CASSPTGGNYGYTF.

The J gene is TRBJ2-3, the V gene TRBV24-1; D may be TRBD2 (5 bases). The CDR3 sequence is 14 residues long. V was pared by 8 bases and J by 5 bases, with 16 bases between. Germline assignment: CDR1 KGHDR and CDR2 SFDVKD. The CDR3, as DNA: TGTGCCACCACCCGAGGCGGGTCGGGAGATACGCAGTATTTT. This sequence encodes CATTRGGSGDTQYF.

This clone has more than one count but fewer than ten. This chain joins TRBV19 and TRBJ2-2, with D perhaps matching TRBD1 (6 bases). With 6 bases removed from V and 2 bases from J, the gap between germline ends came to 16 bases. There are 16 residues in the CDR3. Germline V gives CDR1 LNHDA, CDR2 SQIVND (reference sequence). CDR3: CASRYQGLSNTGELFF. The CDR3 DNA sequence: TGTGCCAGTAGATACCAGGGGCTCTCCAACACCGGGGAGCTGTTTTTT.

The chain couples TRBV5-6 to TRBJ2-5; TRBD1 is a possible D gene (5 bases). The CDR3 extends over 14 amino acids. Trimming pared 0 bases from V and 5 bases from J, leaving 11 bases between. The germline V gene has CDR1 SGHDT and CDR2 YYEEEE. Here the CDR3 reads CASSLVARAETQYF. The DNA of the CDR3 is TGTGCCAGCAGCTTGGTCGCCAGGGCCGAGACCCAGTACTTC.

This rearrangement joins TRBV20-1 to TRBJ2-3; D ambiguous. With 5 bases removed from V and 6 bases from J, the gap between germline ends came to 9 bases. This CDR3 has 11 amino acids. Germline V gene sequence: CDR1 DFQATT, CDR2 SNEGSKA (reference sequence). CDR3 amino acids: CSADFGDTQYF. DNA of the CDR3: TGCAGTGCTGACTTTGGGGATACGCAGTATTTT.

V is TRBV6-5 and J is TRBJ1-3, with a weak D call TRBD1 (6 bases). Germline V gene data show CDR1 as MNHEY and CDR2 as SVGAGI. The CDR3 length is 14 residues. Between the trimmed V and J ends, which lost 6 bases and 2 bases, there was a span of 11 bases. The CDR3 here is CASRKAGAGNTIYF. Here the CDR3 DNA reads TGTGCCAGCAGGAAAGCAGGGGCTGGAAACACCATATATTTT.

This chain links TRBV7-9 with TRBJ2-7, with TRBD1 matching over 7 bases. The CDR3 runs to 14 residues. The germline CDR1 and CDR2 sequences are SEHNR and FQNEAQ (reference sequence). V lost 5 bases to trimming and J lost 4 bases; unmatched junction nucleotides: 8. This CDR3 is CASSRSGTVYEQYF. CDR3 sequence (DNA): TGTGCCAGCAGCAGATCCGGGACAGTATACGAGCAGTACTTC.

The rearrangement links TRBV29-1 to TRBJ2-3; no definite D call. The V gene lost 6 bases and the J gene lost 4 bases, with 8 bases spanning the gap. The germline gives CDR1 SQVTM, CDR2 ANQGSEA. The CDR3 is 11 residues long. The CDR3 sequence is CSVFPSDTQYF. In nucleotides, the CDR3 is TGCAGCGTATTCCCGTCAGATACGCAGTATTTT.

This chain uses TRBV2 with TRBJ2-7; unclear D gene. Germline CDR1 and CDR2: SNHLY and FYNNEI. The V gene lost 3 bases and the J gene lost 6 bases, with 3 bases spanning the gap. CDR3 length equals 10 residues. The CDR3 coding sequence is TGTGCCAGCAGTGAGGCCGAGCAGTACTTC. Translated, it gives CASSEAEQYF.

The chain combines TRBV19 with TRBJ2-1; TRBD2 matches 9 bases. This CDR3 has 16 amino acids. Looked up from germline, CDR1 is LNHDA and CDR2 is SQIVND (reference sequence). V was pared by 5 bases and J by 0 bases, with 5 bases of the junction left unmatched. CDR3 loop: CASSPQRGVSYNEQFF. The CDR3 bases are TGTGCCAGTAGTCCGCAGCGGGGGGTCTCCTACAATGAGCAGTTCTTC.

V is TRBV6-5 and J is TRBJ1-4; TRBD1 aligns across 8 bases. V was pared by 6 bases and J by 8 bases, with 8 bases of the junction left unmatched. From germline, CDR1 is MNHEY and CDR2 SVGAGI. This CDR3 is built from 14 residues. Here the CDR3 reads CASSQQGAGEKLFF. Written as DNA, the CDR3 is TGTGCCAGCAGCCAGCAGGGGGCAGGGGAAAAACTGTTTTTT.